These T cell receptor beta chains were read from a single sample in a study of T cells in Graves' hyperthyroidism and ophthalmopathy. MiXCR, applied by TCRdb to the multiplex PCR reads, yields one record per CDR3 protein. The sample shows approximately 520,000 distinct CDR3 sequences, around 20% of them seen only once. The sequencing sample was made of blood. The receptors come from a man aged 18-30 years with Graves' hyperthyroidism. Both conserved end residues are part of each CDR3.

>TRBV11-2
CASRRLAGGRTGELFF
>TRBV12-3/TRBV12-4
CASRGFSSYEQYF
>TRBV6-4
CASSALAGGTGELFF
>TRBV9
CASSFGQGTEAFF
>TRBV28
CASRRTGLSNAGELFF
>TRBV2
CASSRGTVAGEQYF
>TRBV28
CASSPLSIGYTF
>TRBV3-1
CASSQGSLPIHIQETQYF
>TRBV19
CASTSRGDRGTQQYF
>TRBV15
CATSRMPGTQGYPNYGYTF
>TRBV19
CASRIGQGFTNSPLHF
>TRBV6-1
CASVDRDPYEQYF
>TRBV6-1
CASSPLHGQGRSPLHF
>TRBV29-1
CSVAQGLDYGYTF
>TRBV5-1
CASSLAARGETQYF
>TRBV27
CASSLFGGSNTGELFF
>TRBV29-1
CSVDLTVGAFF
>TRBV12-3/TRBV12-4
CASNRQGRTEAFF
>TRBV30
CAWTLRAKNIQYF
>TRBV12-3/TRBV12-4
CASSLFLGVNTEAFF
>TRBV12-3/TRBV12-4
CASSPSYNYGYTF
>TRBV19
CASNPLSGGVHYGYTF
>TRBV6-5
CASRGGAVATEAFF
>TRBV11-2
CASSLGIIQTSTGELFF
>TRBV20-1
CSARDPGRMVETQYF
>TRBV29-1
CSVSAEMNTEAFF
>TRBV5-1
CASSPGSFGAEAFF
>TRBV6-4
CASAPPGKSTEAFF
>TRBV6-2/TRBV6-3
CASSYPRLTYRNTGELFF
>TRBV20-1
CSARVQTNYGYTF
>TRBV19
CASRDRGASYNSPLHF
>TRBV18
CASSPGQAVYGYTF
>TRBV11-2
CASSNPRDSQGSQHF
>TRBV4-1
CASSQVGTGGETQYF
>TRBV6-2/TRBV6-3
CASSYPGRSPMGGYTF
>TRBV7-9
CASRAIQETQYF
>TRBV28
CASSLGGFAEAFF